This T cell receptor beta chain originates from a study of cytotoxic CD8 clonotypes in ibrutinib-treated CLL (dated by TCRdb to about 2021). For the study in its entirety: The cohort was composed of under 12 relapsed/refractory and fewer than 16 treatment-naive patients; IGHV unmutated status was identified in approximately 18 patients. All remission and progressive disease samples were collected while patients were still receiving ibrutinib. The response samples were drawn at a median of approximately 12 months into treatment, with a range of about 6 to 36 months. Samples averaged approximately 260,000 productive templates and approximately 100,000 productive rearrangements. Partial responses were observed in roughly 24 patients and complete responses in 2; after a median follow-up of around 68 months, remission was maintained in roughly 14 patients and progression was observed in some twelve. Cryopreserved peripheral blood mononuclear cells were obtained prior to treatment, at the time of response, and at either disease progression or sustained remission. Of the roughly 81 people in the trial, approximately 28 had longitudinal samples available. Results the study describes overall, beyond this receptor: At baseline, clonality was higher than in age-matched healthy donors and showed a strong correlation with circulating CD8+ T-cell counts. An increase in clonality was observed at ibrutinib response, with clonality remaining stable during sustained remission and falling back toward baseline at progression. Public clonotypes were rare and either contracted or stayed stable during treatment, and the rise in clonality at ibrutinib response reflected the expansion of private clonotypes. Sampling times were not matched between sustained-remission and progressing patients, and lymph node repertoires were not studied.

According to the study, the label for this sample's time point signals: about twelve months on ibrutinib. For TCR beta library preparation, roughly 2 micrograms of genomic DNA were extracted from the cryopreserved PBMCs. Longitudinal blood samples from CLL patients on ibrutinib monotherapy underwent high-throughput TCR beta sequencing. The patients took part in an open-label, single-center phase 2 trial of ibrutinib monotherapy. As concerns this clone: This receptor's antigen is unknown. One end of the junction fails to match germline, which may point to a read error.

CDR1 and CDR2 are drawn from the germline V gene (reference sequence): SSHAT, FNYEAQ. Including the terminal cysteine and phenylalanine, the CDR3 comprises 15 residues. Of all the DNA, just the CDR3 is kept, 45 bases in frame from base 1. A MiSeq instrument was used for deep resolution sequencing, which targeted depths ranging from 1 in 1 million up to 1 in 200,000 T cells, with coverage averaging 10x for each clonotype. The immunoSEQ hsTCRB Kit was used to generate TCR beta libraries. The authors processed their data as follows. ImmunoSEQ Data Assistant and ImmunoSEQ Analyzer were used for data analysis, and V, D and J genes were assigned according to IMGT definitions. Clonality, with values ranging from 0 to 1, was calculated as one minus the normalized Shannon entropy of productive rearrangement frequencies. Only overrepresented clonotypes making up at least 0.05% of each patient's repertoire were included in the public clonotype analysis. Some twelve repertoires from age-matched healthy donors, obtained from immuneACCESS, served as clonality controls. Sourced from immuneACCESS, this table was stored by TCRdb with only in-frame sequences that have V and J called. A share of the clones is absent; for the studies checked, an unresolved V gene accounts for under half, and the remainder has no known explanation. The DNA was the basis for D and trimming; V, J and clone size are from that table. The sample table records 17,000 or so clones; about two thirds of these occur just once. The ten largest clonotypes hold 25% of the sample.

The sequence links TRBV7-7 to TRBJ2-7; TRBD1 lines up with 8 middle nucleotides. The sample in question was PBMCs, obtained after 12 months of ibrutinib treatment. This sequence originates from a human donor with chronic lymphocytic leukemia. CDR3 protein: CASSLDRVHSYEQYF. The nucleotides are TGTGCTAGCAGCCTGGACAGGGTACACTCCTACGAGCAGTACTTC.